These 22 T cell receptor beta chains originate from one sample sequenced in a study of shared T cell receptors in the human thymus. Measured with immunoSEQ multiplex PCR; TCRdb has only the in-frame clones, and not every one. Of some 700,000 clones in the sample, roughly 90% are singletons; the top ten hold approximately 0.011%. This sample was also put to use in a study of human thymus T cells.

The source material was thymocytes. The receptors come from a boy less than two years old with a congenital heart defect.

V gene TRBV12-5 combines with J gene TRBJ2-5; no firm D call. CDR3 size: 14 residues. Between the trimmed V and J ends, which lost 0 bases and 0 bases, there was a span of 5 bases. CDR1 and CDR2 from the germline V gene are LGHNT and FRNRAP. The CDR3 sequence is CASGLVEYQETQYF. CDR3 DNA sequence: TGTGCTAGTGGTTTGGTAGAGTACCAAGAGACCCAGTACTTC. Combining the CDR3 with reference TRBV12-5 and TRBJ2-5 gives the whole variable domain DARVTQTPRHKVTEMGQEVTMRCQPILGHNTVFWYRQTMMQGLELLAYFRNRAPLDDSGMPKDRFSAEMPDATLATLKIQPSEPRDSAVYFCASGLVEYQETQYFGPGTRLLVL.

CDR3 region: CASSPTTGGTGTGELFF. CDR3 nucleotide sequence: TGTGCCAGCAGCCCTACGACAGGGGGCACGGGGACCGGGGAGCTGTTTTTT. This sequence joins TRBV28 and TRBJ2-2; 10 nucleotides align to TRBD1. Looked up from germline, CDR1 is MDHEN and CDR2 is SYDVKM. The ends lost 6 bases at V and 5 bases at J; junction bases unmatched: 12. This CDR3 contains 17 residues.

CDR3 sequence: CASSPLGENEQFF. Written as DNA, the CDR3 is TGTGCCAGCAGCCCCTTGGGAGAGAATGAGCAGTTCTTC. This sequence joins TRBV28 and TRBJ2-1; the D gene is possibly TRBD2 (5 bases). Trimming removed 6 bases at V and 7 bases at J, with 13 bases between. CDR3 size: 13 residues. Germline V gene data show CDR1 as MDHEN and CDR2 as SYDVKM. Full variable domain (rest looked up from reference TRBV28 and TRBJ2-1): DVKVTQSSRYLVKRTGEKVFLECVQDMDHENMFWYRQDPGLGLRLIYFSYDVKMKEKGDIPEGYSVSREKKERFSLILESASTNQTSMYLCASSPLGENEQFFGPGTRLTVL.

The V and J genes are TRBV7-2 and TRBJ2-7; tentatively, D is TRBD2 (6 bases). Germline lookup yields CDR1 SGHTA and CDR2 FQGNSA. This CDR3 contains 16 residues. V shed 1 base and J shed 6 bases, with 19 bases lying between them. The CDR3, as DNA: TGTGCCAGCAGCTTAGTACCGGGCGGGGAATCTCGCGAGCAGTACTTC. This encodes CASSLVPGGESREQYF.

The chain joins TRBV7-9 to TRBJ2-3, with TRBD1 identical over 9 bases. CDR1 is SEHNR, CDR2 FQNEAQ, per germline (reference sequence). With 4 bases clipped from V and 0 bases from J, the junction kept 14 bases outside the gene matches. The CDR3 extends over 19 amino acids. CDR3 sequence (DNA): TGTGCCAGCAGCTCCGAGCCGGGGACAGGGAGAAATAGCACAGATACGCAGTATTTT. It yields the protein CASSSEPGTGRNSTDTQYF. The whole variable domain, remainder taken from reference TRBV7-9 and TRBJ2-3, is DTGVSQNPRHKITKRGQNVTFRCDPISEHNRLYWYRQTLGQGPEFLTYFQNEAQLEKSRLLSDRFSAERPKGSFSTLEIQRTEQGDSAMYLCASSSEPGTGRNSTDTQYFGPGTRLTVL.

The chain has TRBV19 and TRBJ1-5; tentatively, D is TRBD1 (5 bases). Looked up from germline, CDR1 is LNHDA and CDR2 is SQIVND (reference sequence). V lost 3 bases and J lost 2, with 8 bases in between. The CDR3 covers 14 residues. The CDR3 is CASSISGCNQPQHF. In nucleotides, the CDR3 is TGTGCCAGTAGTATCTCAGGGTGCAATCAGCCCCAGCATTTT.

The chain employs TRBV4-2 and TRBJ1-5; 9 bases are shared with TRBD1. V trimming: 0 bases; J trimming: 4 bases; junction bases outside the gene matches: 4. Germline V lookup: CDR1 LGHNA, CDR2 YNFKEQ. This CDR3 spans 16 amino acids. The DNA of the CDR3 is TGTGCCAGCAGCCAAGATATGACAGGGGGGAATCAGCCCCAGCATTTT. This gives the protein CASSQDMTGGNQPQHF.

In DNA form, the CDR3 reads TGTGCCATCAGTGTGAACAGAGATAACTACGAGCAGTACTTC. This gives the protein CAISVNRDNYEQYF. V and J are TRBV10-3 and TRBJ2-7; no clear D. Trimming took off 4 bases at V and 3 bases at J, with 13 bases between the two ends. This CDR3 spans 14 amino acids. CDR1 and CDR2 (germline): ENHRY, SYGVKD.

The genes are TRBV4-1 and TRBJ1-5; D not certain. The germline V gene has CDR1 MGHRA and CDR2 YSYEKL. The CDR3 covers 17 residues. V lost 1 base and J 6 bases, leaving 19 bases between the germline ends. CDR3 DNA sequence: TGCGCCAGCAGCCAAGTAATTATGAACCGACTAATTCAGCCCCAGCATTTT. Translating gives CASSQVIMNRLIQPQHF.

The chain couples TRBV29-1 to TRBJ1-1, with TRBD1 matching 9 bases. With V trimmed by 6 bases and J by 6 bases, 14 bases remained unmatched. Per the germline V gene, CDR1 is SQVTM and CDR2 is ANQGSEA. The CDR3 is 15 amino acids. For the CDR3, the DNA is TGCAGCGTCCCCGGTCCCGGGACAGGGTACCCTGAAGCTTTCTTT. Translating gives CSVPGPGTGYPEAFF.

The chain couples TRBV9 to TRBJ2-3; TRBD2 agrees at 8 bases. From germline, CDR1 is SGDLS and CDR2 YYNGEE. The CDR3 sequence is 15 residues long. Trimming at V came to 0 bases and at J to 1 base, leaving 1 base not matched to a gene. In DNA form, the CDR3 reads TGTGCCAGCAGCGTAGAGGGACTAGGCACAGATACGCAGTATTTT. It is translated as CASSVEGLGTDTQYF.

V is TRBV7-2 and J is TRBJ2-3, with TRBD2 as a possible D gene (6 bases). Deletions cut 1 base from V and 4 bases from J, with 12 bases between. Germline V CDR1 and CDR2: SGHTA, FQGNSA. There are 15 residues in the CDR3. The CDR3 DNA sequence: TGTGCCAGCAGCTTAGTAGCTAGGGACTCAGATACGCAGTATTTT. As protein: CASSLVARDSDTQYF.

The rearrangement joins TRBV27 to TRBJ2-3; 10 positions match TRBD2. CDR1 and CDR2 from the germline V gene are MNHEY and SMNVEV (reference sequence). There are 22 residues in the CDR3. After removal of 0 bases from V and 0 bases from J, the junction contained 18 bases not matched to a gene. CDR3 sequence: CASSLSVAQGRLAGASTDTQYF. The CDR3 coding sequence is TGTGCCAGCAGTTTATCCGTTGCTCAGGGTAGGCTAGCGGGAGCTAGCACAGATACGCAGTATTTT.

In DNA form, the CDR3 reads TGTGCCAGCAGTTCTTTACAGGGGGCAAGCAATCAGCCCCAGCATTTT. It specifies CASSSLQGASNQPQHF. The chain links TRBV28 to TRBJ1-5; 9 bases fit TRBD1. Germline-derived CDR1 and CDR2 are MDHEN and SYDVKM. The CDR3 extends over 16 amino acids. The trim removed 4 bases at V and 1 base at J, leaving 5 bases unmatched.

The chain recombines TRBV5-6 with TRBJ2-7, with D tentatively TRBD1 (5 bases). The germline V gene encodes CDR1 SGHDT and CDR2 YYEEEE. V dropped 3 bases and J dropped 0 bases, with 10 bases sitting between them. This CDR3 comprises 14 residues. The CDR3 here is CASSSRVCSYEQYF. In nucleotides, the CDR3 is TGTGCCAGCAGCTCCAGGGTTTGCTCCTACGAGCAGTACTTC. The variable domain in full, with the rest retrieved from reference TRBV5-6 and TRBJ2-7, is DAGVTQSPTHLIKTRGQQVTLRCSPKSGHDTVSWYQQALGQGPQFIFQYYEEEERQRGNFPDRFSGHQFPNYSSELNVNALLLGDSALYLCASSSRVCSYEQYFGPGTRLTVT.

V is TRBV5-5 and J is TRBJ2-7; TRBD1 agrees at 10 bases. The length of the CDR3 is 14 residues. CDR1 is SGHKS and CDR2 is YYEKEE in the germline V gene (reference sequence). V gave up 3 bases and J gave up 9 bases; unmatched junction bases: 9. Written as DNA, the CDR3 is TGTGCCAGCAGCTACGGGACAGGGGAAGACGGGCAGTACTTC. Translation: CASSYGTGEDGQYF.

CDR3 in DNA: TGTGCCACCAGCAGAGGAGACAGGGGGACAGACTATGGCTACACCTTC. Its translation is CATSRGDRGTDYGYTF. The chain joins TRBV15 to TRBJ1-2; TRBD1 matches 9 bases. Losses at the gene ends were 1 base for V and 3 bases for J; bases not matched to a gene: 6. CDR1 and CDR2 from the germline V gene are LNHNV and YYDKDF (reference sequence). The CDR3 covers 16 residues.

V usage is TRBV6-1 and J usage is TRBJ2-3; D is possibly TRBD1 (7 bases). The V end was cut by 3 bases, the J end by 4 bases, with 20 bases between. From germline, CDR1 is MNHNS and CDR2 SASEGT. This CDR3 is 17 amino acids long. CDR3 in amino acids: CASSEGARQGGADTQYF. The CDR3, as DNA: TGTGCCAGCAGTGAGGGGGCCAGACAGGGAGGCGCAGATACGCAGTATTTT.

The chain uses TRBV9 and TRBJ1-2; D ambiguous. The CDR3 contains 12 residues. Trimming cost V 0 bases and J 6 bases, with 6 bases left between them. The V gene's germline CDR1 is SGDLS and CDR2 YYNGEE. CDR3 sequence: CASSVGDNGYTF. The CDR3, as DNA: TGTGCCAGCAGCGTAGGTGACAATGGCTACACCTTC.

The rearrangement uses TRBV5-1 and TRBJ2-5; possibly TRBD1 for D (6 bases). Deletions cut 4 bases from V and 5 bases from J, with 15 bases between. Germline V lookup: CDR1 SGHRS, CDR2 YFSETQ. This CDR3 comprises 14 residues. CDR3 DNA sequence: TGCGCCAGCAGCCTAGGGACACTCCCGGAGACCCAGTACTTC. Translated: CASSLGTLPETQYF.

The CDR3 here is CATSRVGRGIKTNYGYTF. The CDR3 nucleotides are TGTGCCACCAGCAGAGTGGGCAGGGGGATCAAAACTAACTATGGCTACACCTTC. The V call is TRBV15, the J call TRBJ1-2; 7 bases are shared with TRBD1. V lost 1 base to trimming and J lost 0 bases; unmatched junction nucleotides: 11. CDR3 size: 18 residues. Germline assignment: CDR1 LNHNV and CDR2 YYDKDF (reference sequence). Full variable domain (rest looked up from reference TRBV15 and TRBJ1-2): DAMVIQNPRYQVTQFGKPVTLSCSQTLNHNVMYWYQQKSSQAPKLLFHYYDKDFNNEADTPDNFQSRRPNTSFCFLDIRSPGLGDTAMYLCATSRVGRGIKTNYGYTFGSGTRLTVV.

This chain connects TRBV5-6 to TRBJ2-3, with D perhaps matching TRBD2 (6 bases). Per the germline V gene, CDR1 is SGHDT and CDR2 is YYEEEE. Trimming shortened V by 10 bases and J by 1 base, and 13 bases separated the two germline ends. The CDR3 sequence is 13 residues long. CDR3 amino acids: CAGGTQGTDTQYF. CDR3 nucleotide sequence: TGTGCCGGCGGGACCCAGGGCACAGATACGCAGTATTTT.